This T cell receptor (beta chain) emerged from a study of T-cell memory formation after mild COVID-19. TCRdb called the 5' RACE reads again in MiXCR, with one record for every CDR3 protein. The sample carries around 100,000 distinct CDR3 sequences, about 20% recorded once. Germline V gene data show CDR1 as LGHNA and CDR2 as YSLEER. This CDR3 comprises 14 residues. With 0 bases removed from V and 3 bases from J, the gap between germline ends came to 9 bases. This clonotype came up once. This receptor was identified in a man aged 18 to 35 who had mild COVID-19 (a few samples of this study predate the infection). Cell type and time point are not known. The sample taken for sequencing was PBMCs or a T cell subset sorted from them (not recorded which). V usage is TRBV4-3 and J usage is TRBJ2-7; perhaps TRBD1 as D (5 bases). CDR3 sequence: CASSQDPQGYEQYF. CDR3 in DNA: TGCGCCAGCAGCCAAGACCCGCAGGGCTACGAGCAGTACTTC.